This T cell receptor beta chain was identified during a study of blood T cell repertoires in COVID-19. On the study more broadly: Sites in the United States, Italy and Spain provided acute and convalescent COVID-19 samples. PBMCs, B-cell-depleted T cells, or T cells were the source of the cDNA or gDNA that made up the material.

In the original processing: Amplified reference gene primers provided the basis for estimating nucleated cell counts. Libraries were prepared by immunoSEQ multiplex PCR; TCRdb keeps only in-frame clonotypes and omits some of them. The V and J calls and clone size are taken from that table; D and trimming were inferred from the DNA. Here the sample spans over 150,000 clones, 75% to 90% being singletons. Germline V lookup: CDR1 GTSNPN, CDR2 SVGIG (reference sequence). CDR3 size: 14 residues. As for this clone: A read error may account for a junction end that differs from germline.

The receptor's source is a man aged 25-45 years with acute or convalescent COVID-19. The gene calls are TRBV30 and TRBJ2-7; D perhaps matches TRBD2 (5 bases). The sequenced sample was peripheral blood. The CDR3 here is CAWSVLGTSFEQYF. The CDR3, as DNA: TGTGCCTGGAGTGTACTAGGCACGTCCTTCGAGCAGTACTTC.